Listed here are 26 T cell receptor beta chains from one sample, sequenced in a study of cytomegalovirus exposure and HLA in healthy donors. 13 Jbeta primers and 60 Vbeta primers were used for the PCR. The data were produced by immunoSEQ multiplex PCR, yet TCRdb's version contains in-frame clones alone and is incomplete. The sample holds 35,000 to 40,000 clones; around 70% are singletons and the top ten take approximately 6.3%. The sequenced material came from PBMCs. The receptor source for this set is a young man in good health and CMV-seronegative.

CDR3 sequence (DNA): TGTGCCAGCAGCTTAATGACTAGCGGGGACGGGGAGCTGTTTTTT. Amino acid sequence: CASSLMTSGDGELFF. The chain is built from TRBV7-6 and TRBJ2-2; TRBD2 agrees at 11 bases. Germline V gene lookup returns CDR1 SGHVS and CDR2 FNYEAQ. This CDR3 has 15 residues. With 2 bases clipped from V and 7 bases from J, the junction kept 3 bases outside the gene matches.

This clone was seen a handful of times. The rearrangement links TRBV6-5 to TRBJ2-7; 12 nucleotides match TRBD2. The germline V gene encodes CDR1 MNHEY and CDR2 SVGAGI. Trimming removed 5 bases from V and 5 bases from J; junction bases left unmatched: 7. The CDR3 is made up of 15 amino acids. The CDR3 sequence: CASSALAGGTNEQYF. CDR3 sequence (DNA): TGTGCCAGCAGTGCACTAGCGGGGGGCACCAACGAGCAGTACTTC.

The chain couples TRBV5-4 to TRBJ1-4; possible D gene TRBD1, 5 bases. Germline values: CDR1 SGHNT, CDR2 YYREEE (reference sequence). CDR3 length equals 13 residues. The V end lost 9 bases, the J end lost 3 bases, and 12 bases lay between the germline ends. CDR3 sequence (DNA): TGTGCCATGACTCAGGGATCTAATGAAAAACTGTTTTTT. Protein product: CAMTQGSNEKLFF.

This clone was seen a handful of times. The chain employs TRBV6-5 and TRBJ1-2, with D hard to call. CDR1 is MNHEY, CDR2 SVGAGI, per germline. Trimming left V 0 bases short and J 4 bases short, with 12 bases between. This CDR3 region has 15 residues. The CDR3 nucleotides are TGTGCCAGCAGTTACTCTCCGACTCTCCCCTATGGCTACACCTTC. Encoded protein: CASSYSPTLPYGYTF.

CDR3 in DNA: TGTGCCAGCACGCGACTAGCGGGGGGTACGAACACCGGGGAGCTGTTTTTT. Translation gives CASTRLAGGTNTGELFF. The chain carries TRBV7-2 and TRBJ2-2; TRBD2 matches 13 bases. The CDR3 totals 17 residues. V was clipped by 7 bases and J by 0 bases; unmatched bases: 5. CDR1 and CDR2 from the germline V gene are SGHTA and FQGNSA.

The DNA for the CDR3 is TGCGCCAGCAGTCCACCAGAGGGACAGGGTAATGAAGGCACCGGGGAGCTGTTTTTT. Encoded protein: CASSPPEGQGNEGTGELFF. The V and J genes are TRBV23-1 and TRBJ2-2; 9 nucleotides agree with TRBD1. TRBV23-1 is assigned to the ORF class and has an uncertain function. V lost 4 bases and J lost 4; bases outside the gene matches: 16. The CDR3 totals 19 residues.

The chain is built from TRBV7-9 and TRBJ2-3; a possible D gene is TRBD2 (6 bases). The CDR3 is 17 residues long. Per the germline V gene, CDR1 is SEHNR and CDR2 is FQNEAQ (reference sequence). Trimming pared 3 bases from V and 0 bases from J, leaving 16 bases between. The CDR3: CASSFSATSLSTDTQYF. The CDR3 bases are TGTGCCAGCAGCTTTAGCGCGACTAGTCTAAGCACAGATACGCAGTATTTT.

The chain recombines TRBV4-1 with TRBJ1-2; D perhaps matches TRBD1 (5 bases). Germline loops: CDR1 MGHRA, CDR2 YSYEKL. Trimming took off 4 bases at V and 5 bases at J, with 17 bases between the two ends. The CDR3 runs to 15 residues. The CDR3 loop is CASSREGTGGYGYTF. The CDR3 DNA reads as TGCGCCAGCAGCCGAGAAGGGACGGGAGGTTATGGCTACACCTTC.

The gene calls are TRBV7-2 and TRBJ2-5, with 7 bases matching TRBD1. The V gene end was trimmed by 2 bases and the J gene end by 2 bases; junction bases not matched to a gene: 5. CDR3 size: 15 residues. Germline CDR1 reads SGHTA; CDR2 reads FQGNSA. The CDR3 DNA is TGTGCCAGCAGCTTATCCAGGGGGAATCAAGAGACCCAGTACTTC. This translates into CASSLSRGNQETQYF. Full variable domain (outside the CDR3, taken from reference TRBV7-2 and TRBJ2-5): GAGVSQSPSNKVTEKGKDVELRCDPISGHTALYWYRQSLGQGLEFLIYFQGNSAPDKSGLPSDRFSAERTGGSVSTLTIQRTQQEDSAVYLCASSLSRGNQETQYFGPGTRLLVL.

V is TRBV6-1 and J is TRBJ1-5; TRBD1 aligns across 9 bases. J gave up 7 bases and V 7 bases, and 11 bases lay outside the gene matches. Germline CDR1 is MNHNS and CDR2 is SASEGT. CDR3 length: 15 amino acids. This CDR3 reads CASNPGQGGGQPQHF. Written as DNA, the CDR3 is TGTGCCAGCAACCCGGGACAGGGAGGTGGGCAGCCCCAGCATTTT.

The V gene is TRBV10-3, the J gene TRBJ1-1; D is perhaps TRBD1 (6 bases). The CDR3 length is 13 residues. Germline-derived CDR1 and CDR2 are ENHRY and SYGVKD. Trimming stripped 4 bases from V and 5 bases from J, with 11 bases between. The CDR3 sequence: CAISGQGRTEAFF. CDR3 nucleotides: TGTGCCATCAGTGGGCAGGGGCGGACTGAAGCTTTCTTT.

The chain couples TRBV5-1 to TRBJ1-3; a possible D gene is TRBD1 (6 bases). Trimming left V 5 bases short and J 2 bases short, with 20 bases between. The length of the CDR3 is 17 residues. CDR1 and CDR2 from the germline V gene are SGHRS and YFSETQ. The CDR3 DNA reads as TGCGCCAGCAGTCCCCGGGACACTAATGTGGCTGGAAACACCATATATTTT. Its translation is CASSPRDTNVAGNTIYF.

The CDR3: CASEGANPTEAFF. The CDR3 coding sequence is TGCGCCAGCGAGGGGGCTAACCCCACTGAAGCTTTCTTT. V gene TRBV10-1 combines with J gene TRBJ1-1; 7 bases map to TRBD1. The CDR3 totals 13 residues. Germline CDR1 reads WNHNN; CDR2 reads SYGVQD (reference sequence). The ends lost 8 bases at V and 4 bases at J; junction bases unmatched: 7.

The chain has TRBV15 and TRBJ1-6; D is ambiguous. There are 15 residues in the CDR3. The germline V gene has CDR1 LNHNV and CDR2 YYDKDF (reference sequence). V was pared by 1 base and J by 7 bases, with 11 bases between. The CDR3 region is CATSRGGSGNSPLHF. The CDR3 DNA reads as TGTGCCACCAGCAGAGGGGGTAGCGGGAATTCACCCCTCCACTTT.

CDR3 nucleotides: TGTGCCATCAGCCAACAGGGGGCGAGTAACCTGAACACTGAAGCTTTCTTT. Its protein product is CAISQQGASNLNTEAFF. The gene calls are TRBV10-3 and TRBJ1-1, with 9 bases matching TRBD1. The CDR3 has 17 amino acids. With V trimmed by 6 bases and J by 0 bases, 11 bases remained unmatched. CDR1 and CDR2 (germline): ENHRY, SYGVKD.

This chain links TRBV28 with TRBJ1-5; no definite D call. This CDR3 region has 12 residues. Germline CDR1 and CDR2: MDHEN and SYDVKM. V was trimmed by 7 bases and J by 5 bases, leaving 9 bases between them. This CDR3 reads CASTGVDQPQHF. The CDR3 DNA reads TGTGCCAGCACCGGGGTAGATCAGCCCCAGCATTTT.

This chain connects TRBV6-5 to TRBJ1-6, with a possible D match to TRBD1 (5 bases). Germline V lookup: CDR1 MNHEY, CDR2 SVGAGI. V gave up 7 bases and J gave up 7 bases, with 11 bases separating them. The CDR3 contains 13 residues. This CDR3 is CASMGGVNSPLHF. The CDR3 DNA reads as TGTGCCAGCATGGGAGGGGTCAATTCACCCCTCCACTTT.

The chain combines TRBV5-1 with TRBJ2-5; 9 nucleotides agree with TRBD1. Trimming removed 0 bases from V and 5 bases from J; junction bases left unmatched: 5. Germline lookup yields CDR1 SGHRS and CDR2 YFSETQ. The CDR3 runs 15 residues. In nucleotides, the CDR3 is TGCGCCAGCAGCTTGGCCGGACAGGGGCAGGAGACCCAGTACTTC. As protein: CASSLAGQGQETQYF.

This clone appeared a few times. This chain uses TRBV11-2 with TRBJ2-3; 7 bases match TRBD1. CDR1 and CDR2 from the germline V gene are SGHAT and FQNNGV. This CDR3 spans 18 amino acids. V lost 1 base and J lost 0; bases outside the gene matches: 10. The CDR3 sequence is CASSLGSVTGRSTDTQYF. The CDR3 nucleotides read TGTGCCAGCAGCTTAGGTTCCGTGACAGGGAGAAGCACAGATACGCAGTATTTT.

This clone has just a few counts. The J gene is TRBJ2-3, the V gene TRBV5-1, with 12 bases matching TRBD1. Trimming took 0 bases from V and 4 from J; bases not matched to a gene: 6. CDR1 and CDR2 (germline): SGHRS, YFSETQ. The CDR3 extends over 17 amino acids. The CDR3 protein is CASSLEGQGANPDTQYF. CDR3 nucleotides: TGCGCCAGCAGCTTGGAGGGACAGGGGGCTAATCCAGATACGCAGTATTTT.

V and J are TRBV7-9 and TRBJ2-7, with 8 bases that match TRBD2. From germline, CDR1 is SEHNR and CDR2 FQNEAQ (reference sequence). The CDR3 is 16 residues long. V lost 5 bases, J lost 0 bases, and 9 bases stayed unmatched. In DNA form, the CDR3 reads TGTGCCAGCAGCCCACCTAGCGGGCCTAGCTCCTACGAGCAGTACTTC. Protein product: CASSPPSGPSSYEQYF.

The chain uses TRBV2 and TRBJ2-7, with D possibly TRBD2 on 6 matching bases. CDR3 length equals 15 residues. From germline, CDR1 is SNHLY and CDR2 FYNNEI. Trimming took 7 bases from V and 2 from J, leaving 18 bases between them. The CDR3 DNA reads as TGTGCCAGCACAGAGTTAGCGGCTCGCACCTACGAGCAGTACTTC. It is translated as CASTELAARTYEQYF.

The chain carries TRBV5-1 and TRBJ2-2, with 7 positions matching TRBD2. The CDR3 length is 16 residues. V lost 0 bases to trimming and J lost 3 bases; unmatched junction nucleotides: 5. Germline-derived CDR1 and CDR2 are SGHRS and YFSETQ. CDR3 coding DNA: TGCGCCAGCAGCTTGGCCGGCGGGGGTGACACCGGGGAGCTGTTTTTT. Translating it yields CASSLAGGGDTGELFF. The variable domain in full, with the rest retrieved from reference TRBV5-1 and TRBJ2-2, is KAGVTQTPRYLIKTRGQQVTLSCSPISGHRSVSWYQQTPGQGLQFLFEYFSETQRNKGNFPGRFSGRQFSNSRSEMNVSTLELGDSALYLCASSLAGGGDTGELFFGEGSRLTVL.

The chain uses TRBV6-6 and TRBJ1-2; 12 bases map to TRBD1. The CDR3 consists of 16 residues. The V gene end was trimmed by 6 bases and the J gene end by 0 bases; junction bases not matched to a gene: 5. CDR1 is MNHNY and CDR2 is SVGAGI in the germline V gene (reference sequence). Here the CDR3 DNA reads TGTGCCAGCAGCTTGGGACAGGGGGCTACTAACTATGGCTACACCTTC. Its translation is CASSLGQGATNYGYTF.

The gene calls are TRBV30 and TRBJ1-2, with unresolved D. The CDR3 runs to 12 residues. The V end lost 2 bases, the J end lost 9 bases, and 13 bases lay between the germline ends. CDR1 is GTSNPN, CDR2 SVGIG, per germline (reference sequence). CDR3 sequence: CAWSRLARSYTF. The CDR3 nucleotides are TGTGCCTGGAGTAGATTGGCCCGAAGCTACACCTTC. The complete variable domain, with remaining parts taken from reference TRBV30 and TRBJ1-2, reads SQTIHQWPATLVQPVGSPLSLECTVEGTSNPNLYWYRQAAGRGLQLLFYSVGIGQISSEVPQNLSASRPQDRQFILSSKKLLLSDSGFYLCAWSRLARSYTFGSGTRLTVV.

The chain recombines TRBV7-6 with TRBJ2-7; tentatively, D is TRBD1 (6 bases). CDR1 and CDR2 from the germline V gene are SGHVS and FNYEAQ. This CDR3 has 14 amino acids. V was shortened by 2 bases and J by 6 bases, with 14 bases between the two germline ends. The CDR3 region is CASSLKVQGSEQYF. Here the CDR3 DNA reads TGTGCCAGCAGCTTAAAGGTACAGGGAAGCGAGCAGTACTTC.